This TCR beta chain was profiled in a study of blood T cell repertoires in COVID-19. Study-wide context: Nucleic acid was either cDNA or gDNA, and it came from T cells, B-cell-depleted T cells, or PBMCs.

Original analysis: It was from reference gene primer amplification that nucleated cell counts were estimated. Assay used: immunoSEQ multiplex PCR; TCRdb lists only in-frame clones, some missing. The V and J calls and clone size were taken over from that table, and D and trimming were inferred from the DNA. The repertoire has 200,000 to 300,000 clones, 65% to 85% of them found once; the top ten carry approximately 30%. Looked up from germline, CDR1 is SGHTA and CDR2 is FQGNSA. The CDR3 extends over 15 amino acids. V shed 5 bases and J 1 base; nucleotides not matched to a gene: 7. Sequencing was done on a sample of peripheral blood. This TCR was recovered from a man aged 40-50 years with acute or convalescent COVID-19. The gene calls are TRBV7-2 and TRBJ1-2; 7 bases align to TRBD1. The CDR3 nucleotides are TGTGCCAGCAGCCTTCGACAGGGAGTTAACTATGGCTACACCTTC. It is translated as CASSLRQGVNYGYTF.